These T cell receptor beta chains were read from a single sample in a study of T cell responses to AZD1222 COVID-19 vaccine. Sequencing used immunoSEQ multiplex PCR; TCRdb keeps in-frame clones, though not all of them. The data show roughly 140,000 clones, around 88% seen once. The starting material was peripheral blood, obtained on day 0 of AZD1222 vaccination. The receptors stem from an adult in good health. Both conserved end residues are part of each CDR3. The D gene is left open where the match is weak. Not every row has a clone size; where given, it reads once, few, many or a size class.

-,TRBJ2-2,-,TRBV12-3/TRBV12-4,TGTGCCAGCAGTCTTAGGGGCAGGGAGCTGTTTTTT,CASSLRGRELFF
-,TRBJ2-7,once,TRBV4-1,TGCGCCAGCAGCCAAATAGCCGGGAGAGACTACGAGCAGTACTTC,CASSQIAGRDYEQYF
-,TRBJ1-5,-,TRBV19,TGTGCCAGTAGTATCCTGGGCGATAACCCGTCAGGCCAAAATCAGCCCCAGCATTTT,CASSILGDNPSGQNQPQHF
TRBD2,TRBJ2-2,-,TRBV4-3,TGCGCCAGCAGCCACGGACTAGCGGGAGCTCCGTACACCGGGGAGCTGTTTTTT,CASSHGLAGAPYTGELFF
TRBD2,TRBJ2-5,once,TRBV5-1,TGCGCCAGCAGCGCAGGACTAGCGGGGGAACAAGAGACCCAGTACTTC,CASSAGLAGEQETQYF
-,TRBJ1-5,-,TRBV7-2,TGTGCCAGCAGCCCCCGGCAAGGGGGGTTTCAGCCCCAGCATTTT,CASSPRQGGFQPQHF
-,TRBJ1-5,-,TRBV6-2/TRBV6-3,TGTGCCAGCAGTCACGGGGGGCCCCAGCATTTT,CASSHGGPQHF
-,TRBJ2-7,-,TRBV7-2,TGTGCCAGCAGCCTAGTGGGCGAGCAGTACTTC,CASSLVGEQYF
-,TRBJ1-6,-,TRBV2,TGTGCCAGCAATTACCTCGGGAATTCACCCCTCCACTTT,CASNYLGNSPLHF
-,TRBJ1-4,-,TRBV5-1,TGCGCCAGCAGCTTAGGTCTACAGCTTAATGAAAAACTGTTTTTT,CASSLGLQLNEKLFF
TRBD2,TRBJ2-1,-,TRBV28,TGTGCCAGCAGTTTACGCGGGGGCTCCTACAATGAGCAGTTCTTC,CASSLRGGSYNEQFF
-,TRBJ2-7,few,TRBV5-1,TGCGCCAGCAGCTTGGCCCCCGGGGGCGCTTACGAGCAGTACTTC,CASSLAPGGAYEQYF